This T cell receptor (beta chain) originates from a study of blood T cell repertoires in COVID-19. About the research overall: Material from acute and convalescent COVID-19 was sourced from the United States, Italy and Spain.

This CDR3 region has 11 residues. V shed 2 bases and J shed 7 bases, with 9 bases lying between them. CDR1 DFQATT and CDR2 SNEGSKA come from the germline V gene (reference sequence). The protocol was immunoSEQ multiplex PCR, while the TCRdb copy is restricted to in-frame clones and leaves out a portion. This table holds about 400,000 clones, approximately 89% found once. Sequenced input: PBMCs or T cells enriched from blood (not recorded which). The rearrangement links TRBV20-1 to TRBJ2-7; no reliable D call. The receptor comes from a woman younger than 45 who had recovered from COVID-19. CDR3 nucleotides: TGCAGTGCTAGAAATCGTCGTGAGCAGTACTTC. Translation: CSARNRREQYF.